Listed below are T cell receptor beta chains from one sample, sequenced in a study of shared clonotypes between healthy human individuals. Measured with immunoSEQ multiplex PCR; TCRdb has only the in-frame clones, and not every one. The sample shows about 650,000 clones, over 95% of them seen only once. Sequenced material: naive CD8+ T cells sorted from blood. Source of these receptors: a woman aged 30 to 39 in good health. Each CDR3 is given with its conserved first and last residue. D genes are given only for firm matches.

D gene: -
V gene: TRBV28
J gene: TRBJ1-2
CDR3 DNA: TGTGCCAGCAGTCCCTTTCTGGGAGCTAACTATGGCTACACCTTC
CDR3 protein: CASSPFLGANYGYTF

D gene: -
V gene: TRBV7-9
J gene: TRBJ2-3
CDR3 DNA: TGTGCCAGCAGCGTCGACCTTGGGGTTAAGACAGATACGCAGTATTTT
CDR3 protein: CASSVDLGVKTDTQYF

D gene: -
V gene: TRBV19
J gene: TRBJ1-4
CDR3 DNA: TGTGCCAGTAGTAGCGATTATCCCGGGACGGGCACTAATGAAAAACTGTTTTTT
CDR3 protein: CASSSDYPGTGTNEKLFF

D gene: -
V gene: TRBV30
J gene: TRBJ1-1
CDR3 DNA: TGTGCCTGGAGTGTAGGGGGTACTGAAGCTTTCTTT
CDR3 protein: CAWSVGGTEAFF

D gene: -
V gene: TRBV28
J gene: TRBJ2-2
CDR3 DNA: TGTGCCAGCAGTTGGGCTGCAGGGAAGACAAGCAACACCGGGGAGCTGTTTTTT
CDR3 protein: CASSWAAGKTSNTGELFF

D gene: -
V gene: TRBV5-4
J gene: TRBJ2-5
CDR3 DNA: TGTGCCAGCAGCTTAAGGGGCGGACAAGAGACCCAGTACTTC
CDR3 protein: CASSLRGGQETQYF

D gene: -
V gene: TRBV19
J gene: TRBJ1-2
CDR3 DNA: TGTGCCAGTAGTATAGGAGCGCAGGGATTCTATGGCTACACCTTC
CDR3 protein: CASSIGAQGFYGYTF

D gene: TRBD2
V gene: TRBV10-3
J gene: TRBJ2-1
CDR3 DNA: TGTGCCATCAGGAACCTAGCGGGAGGGCTTTACGATGAGCAGTTCTTC
CDR3 protein: CAIRNLAGGLYDEQFF

D gene: TRBD1
V gene: TRBV7-9
J gene: TRBJ1-5
CDR3 DNA: TGTGCCAGCAGCCCGGGGACAGGGGATTCTCAGCCCCAGCATTTT
CDR3 protein: CASSPGTGDSQPQHF

D gene: -
V gene: TRBV19
J gene: TRBJ1-2
CDR3 DNA: TGTGCCAGTAGTATCGATCCACTACTGGGGCGCCCGAGACCTAACTATGGCTACACCTTC
CDR3 protein: CASSIDPLLGRPRPNYGYTF

D gene: TRBD1
V gene: TRBV29-1
J gene: TRBJ1-1
CDR3 DNA: TGCAGCGTCTGGACAGGGGGTACGGACACTGAAGCTTTCTTT
CDR3 protein: CSVWTGGTDTEAFF

D gene: -
V gene: TRBV4-1
J gene: TRBJ1-1
CDR3 DNA: TGCGCCAGCAGCCAAGCTGGGACACTGAACACTGAAGCTTTCTTT
CDR3 protein: CASSQAGTLNTEAFF

D gene: -
V gene: TRBV14
J gene: TRBJ1-2
CDR3 DNA: TGTGCCAGCAGCCCCTATACAGGAGCTTTCTATGGCTACACCTTC
CDR3 protein: CASSPYTGAFYGYTF

D gene: -
V gene: TRBV9
J gene: TRBJ2-1
CDR3 DNA: TGTGCCAGCAGCCTGGAGGACTACGACAATGAGCAGTTCTTC
CDR3 protein: CASSLEDYDNEQFF

D gene: TRBD2
V gene: TRBV13
J gene: TRBJ2-5
CDR3 DNA: TGTGCCAGCAGCTTAGCTACGGGAGGCGTAGGAGAGACCCAGTACTTC
CDR3 protein: CASSLATGGVGETQYF

D gene: TRBD1
V gene: TRBV9
J gene: TRBJ2-5
CDR3 DNA: TGTGCCAGCAGCGTCGACGAGGACAGGGCACAAGAGACCCAGTACTTC
CDR3 protein: CASSVDEDRAQETQYF

D gene: -
V gene: TRBV7-9
J gene: TRBJ2-7
CDR3 DNA: TGTGCCAGCAGCTCCGGGACACCCCTCTACGAGCAGTACTTC
CDR3 protein: CASSSGTPLYEQYF

D gene: -
V gene: TRBV6-1
J gene: TRBJ2-2
CDR3 DNA: TGTGCCAGCAGTTCGAACAGCCGGGAGCTGTTTTTT
CDR3 protein: CASSSNSRELFF